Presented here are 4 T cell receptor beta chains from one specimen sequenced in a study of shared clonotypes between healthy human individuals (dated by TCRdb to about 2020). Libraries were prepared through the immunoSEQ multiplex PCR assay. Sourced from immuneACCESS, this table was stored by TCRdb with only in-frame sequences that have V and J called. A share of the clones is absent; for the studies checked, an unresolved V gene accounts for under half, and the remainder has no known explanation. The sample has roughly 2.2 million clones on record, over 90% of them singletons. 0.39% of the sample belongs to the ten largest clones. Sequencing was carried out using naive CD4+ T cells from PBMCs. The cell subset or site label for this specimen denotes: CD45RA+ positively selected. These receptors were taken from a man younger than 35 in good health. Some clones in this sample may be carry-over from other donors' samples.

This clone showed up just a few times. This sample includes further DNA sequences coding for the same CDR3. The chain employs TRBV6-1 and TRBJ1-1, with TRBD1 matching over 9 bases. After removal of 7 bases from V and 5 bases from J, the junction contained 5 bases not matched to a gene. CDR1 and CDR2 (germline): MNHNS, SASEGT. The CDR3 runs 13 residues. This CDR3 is CASNGQGWTEAFF. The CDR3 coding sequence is TGTGCCAGCAATGGACAGGGGTGGACTGAAGCTTTCTTT.

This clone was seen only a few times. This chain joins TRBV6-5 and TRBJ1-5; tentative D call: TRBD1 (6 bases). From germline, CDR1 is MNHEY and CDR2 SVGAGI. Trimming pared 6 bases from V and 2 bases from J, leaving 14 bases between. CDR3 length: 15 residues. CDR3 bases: TGTGCCAGCAGGTTACTCAGGGGCGGCAATCAGCCCCAGCATTTT. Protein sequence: CASRLLRGGNQPQHF.

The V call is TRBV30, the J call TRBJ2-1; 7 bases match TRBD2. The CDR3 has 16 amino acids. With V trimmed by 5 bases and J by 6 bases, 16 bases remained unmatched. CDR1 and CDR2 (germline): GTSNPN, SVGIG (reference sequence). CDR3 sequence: CAWGLRTKRDSNEQFF. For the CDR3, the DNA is TGTGCCTGGGGTCTACGGACTAAGCGGGACTCCAATGAGCAGTTCTTC.

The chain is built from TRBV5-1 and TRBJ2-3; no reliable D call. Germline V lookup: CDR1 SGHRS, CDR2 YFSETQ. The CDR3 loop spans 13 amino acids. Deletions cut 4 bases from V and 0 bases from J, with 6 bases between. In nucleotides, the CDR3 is TGCGCCAGCAGCATCGGCAGCACAGATACGCAGTATTTT. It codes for CASSIGSTDTQYF.